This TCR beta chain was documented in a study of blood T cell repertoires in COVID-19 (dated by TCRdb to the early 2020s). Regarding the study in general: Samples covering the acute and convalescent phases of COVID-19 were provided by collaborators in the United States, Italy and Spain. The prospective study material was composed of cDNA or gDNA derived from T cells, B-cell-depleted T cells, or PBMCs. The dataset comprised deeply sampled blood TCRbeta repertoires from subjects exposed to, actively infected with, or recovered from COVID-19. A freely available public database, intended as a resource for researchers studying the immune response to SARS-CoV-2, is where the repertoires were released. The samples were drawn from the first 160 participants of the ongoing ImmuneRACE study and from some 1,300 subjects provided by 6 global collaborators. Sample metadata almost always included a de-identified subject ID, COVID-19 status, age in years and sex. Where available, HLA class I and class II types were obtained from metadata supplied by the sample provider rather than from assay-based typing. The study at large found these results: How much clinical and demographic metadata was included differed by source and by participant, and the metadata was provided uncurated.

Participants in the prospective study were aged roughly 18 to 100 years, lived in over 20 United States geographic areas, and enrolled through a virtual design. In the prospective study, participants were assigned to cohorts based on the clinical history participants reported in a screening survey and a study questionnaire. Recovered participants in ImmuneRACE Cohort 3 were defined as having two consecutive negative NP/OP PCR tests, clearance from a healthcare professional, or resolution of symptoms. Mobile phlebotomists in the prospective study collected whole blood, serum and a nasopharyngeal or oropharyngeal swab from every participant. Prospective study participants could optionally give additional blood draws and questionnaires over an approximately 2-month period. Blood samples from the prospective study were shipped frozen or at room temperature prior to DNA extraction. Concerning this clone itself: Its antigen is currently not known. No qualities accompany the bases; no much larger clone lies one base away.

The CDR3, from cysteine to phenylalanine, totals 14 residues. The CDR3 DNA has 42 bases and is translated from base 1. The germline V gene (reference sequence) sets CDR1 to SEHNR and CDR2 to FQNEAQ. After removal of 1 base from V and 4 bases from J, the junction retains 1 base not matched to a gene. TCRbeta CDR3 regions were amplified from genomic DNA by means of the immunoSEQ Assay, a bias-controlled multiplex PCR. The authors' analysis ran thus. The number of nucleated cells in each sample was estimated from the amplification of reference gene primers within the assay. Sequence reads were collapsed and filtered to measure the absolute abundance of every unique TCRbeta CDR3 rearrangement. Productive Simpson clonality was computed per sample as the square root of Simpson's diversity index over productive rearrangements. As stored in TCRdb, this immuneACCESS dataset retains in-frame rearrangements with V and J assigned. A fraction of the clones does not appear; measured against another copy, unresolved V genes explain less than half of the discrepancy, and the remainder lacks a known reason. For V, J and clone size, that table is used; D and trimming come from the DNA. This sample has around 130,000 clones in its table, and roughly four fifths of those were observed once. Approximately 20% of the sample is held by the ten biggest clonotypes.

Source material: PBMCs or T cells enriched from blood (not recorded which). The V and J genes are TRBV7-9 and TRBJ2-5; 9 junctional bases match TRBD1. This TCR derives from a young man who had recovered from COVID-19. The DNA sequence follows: TGTGCCAGCAGCTTAGGGACAGGGGTAGAGACCCAGTACTTC. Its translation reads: CASSLGTGVETQYF.